This T cell receptor (beta chain) was documented in a study of TIL therapy for anti-PD-1-resistant metastatic lung cancer. In the study overall: Tumors carried a median roughly 1.6 non-synonymous mutations per megabase.

This was the immunoSEQ v3 assay. Each library reached roughly 2 million read pairs, or roughly 5-6.5 million at deep level. TCRdb's copy holds only in-frame clones and misses some; the assay was immunoSEQ multiplex PCR. The sample has 25,000 to 35,000 clones; 74% are singletons. Indicated time point: pre-treatment sample, taken before nivolumab and TIL therapy. Germline CDR1 reads SGHAT; CDR2 reads FQNNGV. The CDR3 has 14 amino acids. Trimming removed 1 base at V and 2 bases at J, with 9 bases between. The specimen comprised blood, sampled at baseline. The TCR originated in a woman between 25 and 85 years old with non-small cell lung cancer. This chain connects TRBV11-2 to TRBJ2-7, with D perhaps matching TRBD2 (5 bases). CDR3 DNA sequence: TGTGCCAGCAGCTTAGGAGACTACCCCTACGAGCAGTACTTC. It translates to CASSLGDYPYEQYF.